These T cell receptor beta chains were read from a single sample in a study of blood T cell repertoires in COVID-19. The data were produced by immunoSEQ multiplex PCR, yet TCRdb's version contains in-frame clones alone and is incomplete. The top ten hold 4.7% of the sample, which has 200,000 to 250,000 clones, 82% seen once. Sequenced sample: peripheral blood. These receptors originate from a woman in her sixties or seventies with acute or convalescent COVID-19. Both conserved end residues are part of each CDR3. A D gene is named only where the DNA matches it firmly. The size field is filled for only some rows; it gives once, few, many or a size class.

clone_size,v_call,j_call,d_call,cdr3_aa,cdr3_nt
few,TRBV4-2,TRBJ2-1,TRBD1,CASSPSGTGVYNEQFF,TGTGCCAGCAGCCCGAGCGGGACAGGGGTGTACAATGAGCAGTTCTTC
NA,TRBV9,TRBJ1-5,NA,CASSVYRDSNQPQHF,TGTGCCAGCAGCGTATACCGGGATAGCAATCAGCCCCAGCATTTT
NA,TRBV6-5,TRBJ1-1,TRBD1,CASNPQGSGTEAFF,TGTGCCAGCAACCCACAGGGGAGTGGGACTGAAGCTTTCTTT
NA,TRBV6-5,TRBJ1-4,TRBD1,CASRLGGTGGEKLFF,TGTGCCAGCCGATTAGGGGGGACAGGTGGCGAAAAACTGTTTTTT
few,TRBV3-1/TRBV3-2,TRBJ2-5,TRBD2,CASRMRTSGEETQYF,TGTGCCAGCAGGATGAGGACTAGCGGGGAAGAGACCCAGTACTTC
NA,TRBV19,TRBJ1-3,NA,CASSILLVGLSGNTIYF,TGTGCCAGTAGTATCCTGTTGGTGGGCCTCTCTGGAAACACCATATATTTT
NA,TRBV6-6,TRBJ2-3,NA,CASSYLRSDTQYF,TGTGCCAGCAGTTACTTGCGATCAGATACGCAGTATTTT
NA,TRBV28,TRBJ1-1,TRBD1,CASSFLQGAIMNTEAFF,TGTGCCAGCAGTTTTCTACAGGGGGCTATTATGAACACTGAAGCTTTCTTT
NA,TRBV4-3,TRBJ1-1,NA,CASSQKQGNEAFF,TGCGCCAGCAGCCAAAAACAGGGTAATGAAGCTTTCTTT
NA,TRBV7-2,TRBJ1-5,NA,CASSPGAGSNQPQHF,TGTGCCAGCAGCCCTGGGGCAGGTAGCAATCAGCCCCAGCATTTT
few,TRBV2,TRBJ2-7,NA,CASSSLGSSSPYEQYF,TGTGCCAGCAGTTCACTGGGGAGTTCTTCCCCCTACGAGCAGTACTTC
NA,TRBV27,TRBJ1-6,NA,CASSYGYNSPLHF,TGTGCCAGCAGTTACGGGTATAATTCACCCCTCCACTTT
NA,TRBV2,TRBJ2-1,NA,CASSEARFFQRFDEQFF,TGTGCCAGCAGTGAAGCGCGTTTTTTCCAGCGATTCGATGAGCAGTTCTTC
NA,TRBV3-1/TRBV3-2,TRBJ1-2,NA,CASKDSLGGYGYTF,TGTGCCAGCAAGGACAGCTTGGGCGGCTATGGCTACACCTTC
NA,TRBV3-1/TRBV3-2,TRBJ1-1,NA,CASSQVEGNTEAFF,TGTGCCAGCAGCCAAGTCGAGGGGAACACTGAAGCTTTCTTT
NA,TRBV6-5,TRBJ1-1,TRBD1,CASRRDRGMNTEAFF,TGTGCCAGCAGGCGCGACAGGGGAATGAACACTGAAGCTTTCTTT
once,TRBV7-9,TRBJ2-1,TRBD1,CASSHRGPGNEQFF,TGTGCCAGCAGCCACAGGGGGCCGGGCAATGAGCAGTTCTTC
NA,TRBV2,TRBJ1-5,TRBD1,CASIPGQGASQPQHF,TGTGCCAGCATCCCGGGCCAGGGGGCAAGTCAGCCCCAGCATTTT
NA,TRBV5-4,TRBJ1-1,NA,CASSPDGRLNTEAFF,TGTGCCAGCAGCCCGGACGGGAGACTGAACACTGAAGCTTTCTTT
NA,TRBV6-6,TRBJ1-2,NA,CASSSIRTLNYGYTF,TGTGCCAGCAGCTCGATCCGGACACTGAACTATGGCTACACCTTC
NA,TRBV5-3,TRBJ2-1,TRBD2,CARSPKRGGHYNEQFF,TGTGCCAGAAGCCCAAAGCGGGGGGGCCATTACAATGAGCAGTTCTTC
once,TRBV5-6,TRBJ2-5,NA,CASSPDSQETQYF,TGTGCCAGCAGCCCGGACAGCCAAGAGACCCAGTACTTC
NA,TRBV18,TRBJ1-6,NA,CASSPRTEQGLNSPLHF,TGTGCCAGCTCACCAAGAACCGAACAGGGCCTAAATTCACCCCTCCACTTT
NA,TRBV28,TRBJ1-2,TRBD1,CASSRDRVYGYTF,TGTGCCAGCAGCCGTGACAGGGTATATGGCTACACCTTC
NA,TRBV5-6,TRBJ1-2,NA,CASSFLGTRIMDYGYTF,TGTGCCAGCAGCTTTTTGGGGACACGGATTATGGACTATGGCTACACCTTC
once,TRBV7-9,TRBJ2-1,NA,CASSLRGSSYNEQFF,TGTGCCAGCAGCTTAAGGGGAAGCTCCTACAATGAGCAGTTCTTC
NA,TRBV5-1,TRBJ1-2,TRBD1,CASSSGTGHYYGYTF,TGCGCCAGCAGCTCCGGGACAGGACATTACTATGGCTACACCTTC
NA,TRBV18,TRBJ2-1,NA,CASSPGGPGPQSSYNEQFF,TGTGCCAGCTCACCGGGTGGTCCGGGTCCCCAAAGCTCCTACAATGAGCAGTTCTTC
few,TRBV29-1,TRBJ1-3,NA,CSVDAGGIGSGNTIYF,TGCAGCGTGGACGCAGGAGGAATCGGCTCTGGAAACACCATATATTTT
NA,TRBV6-5,TRBJ2-1,TRBD2,CASRTAGGPNEQFF,TGTGCCAGCAGAACCGCGGGGGGGCCCAATGAGCAGTTCTTC
NA,TRBV6-5,TRBJ2-7,NA,CASSSLGPTSYEQYF,TGTGCCAGCAGTTCATTGGGACCGACTAGTTACGAGCAGTACTTC
NA,TRBV7-8,TRBJ1-4,NA,CASKGVDTTNEKLFF,TGTGCCAGCAAGGGAGTCGACACAACTAATGAAAAACTGTTTTTT
NA,TRBV15,TRBJ2-7,TRBD1,CATSRDPGTGGAEQYF,TGTGCCACCAGCAGAGATCCCGGGACAGGGGGCGCCGAGCAGTACTTC
NA,TRBV5-4,TRBJ1-1,TRBD1,CASSSPGQGNTEAFF,TGTGCCAGCAGTTCACCGGGACAGGGGAACACTGAAGCTTTCTTT
NA,TRBV6-5,TRBJ2-2,NA,CASSYGRGNTGELFF,TGTGCCAGCAGTTACGGCCGGGGGAACACCGGGGAGCTGTTTTTT
few,TRBV7-8,TRBJ2-5,TRBD2,CASSSILAGVEETQYF,TGTGCCAGCAGCAGCATACTAGCGGGGGTAGAAGAGACCCAGTACTTC
once,TRBV7-2,TRBJ2-2,NA,CASTHYNTGELFF,TGTGCCAGCACCCACTATAACACCGGGGAGCTGTTTTTT
NA,TRBV11-1,TRBJ2-5,NA,CASSLGERETQYF,TGTGCCAGCAGCTTAGGTGAGAGAGAGACCCAGTACTTC
NA,TRBV6-1,TRBJ1-2,NA,CASSEVKGANYGYTF,TGTGCCAGCAGTGAAGTGAAAGGGGCTAACTATGGCTACACCTTC
few,TRBV3-1/TRBV3-2,TRBJ1-3,NA,CASSPNSGNTIYF,TGTGCCAGCAGCCCTAATTCTGGAAACACCATATATTTT
NA,TRBV3-1/TRBV3-2,TRBJ1-1,NA,CASSQLGGDTEAFF,TGTGCCAGCAGCCAACTAGGAGGGGACACTGAAGCTTTCTTT
NA,TRBV10-3,TRBJ1-5,NA,CAISESSSNSNQPQHF,TGTGCCATCAGTGAGTCGAGTAGCAATAGCAATCAGCCCCAGCATTTT
NA,TRBV3-1/TRBV3-2,TRBJ1-2,NA,CASSQTQPLYGYTF,TGTGCCAGCAGCCAAACACAGCCCCTCTATGGCTACACCTTC
NA,TRBV7-2,TRBJ1-5,NA,CASTRTVGGDNQPQHF,TGTGCCAGCACTCGGACGGTCGGGGGTGACAATCAGCCCCAGCATTTT
NA,TRBV7-2,TRBJ2-5,TRBD1,CASSYQQGAGETQYF,TGTGCCAGCAGCTATCAACAGGGGGCAGGGGAGACCCAGTACTTC
NA,TRBV7-2,TRBJ1-5,NA,CASSPGPLGVQPQHF,TGTGCCAGCAGCCCCGGACCTCTAGGGGTCCAGCCCCAGCATTTT
NA,TRBV10-3,TRBJ1-5,NA,CAISETGSNQPQHF,TGTGCCATCAGTGAGACAGGGAGCAATCAGCCCCAGCATTTT
NA,TRBV20-1,TRBJ2-7,TRBD1,CSASLRTGSLDEQYF,TGCAGTGCTAGTCTCCGGACAGGGTCTTTGGACGAGCAGTACTTC
NA,TRBV30,TRBJ1-2,TRBD1,CAWRGTAISGGYTF,TGTGCCTGGAGAGGGACAGCTATTAGCGGTGGCTACACCTTC
NA,TRBV5-4,TRBJ2-2,TRBD1,CASRQGADTGELFF,TGTGCCAGCAGACAGGGGGCTGACACCGGGGAGCTGTTTTTT
NA,TRBV5-1,TRBJ1-3,TRBD1,CASSFWDRDRENTIYF,TGCGCCAGCAGCTTCTGGGACCGGGACAGGGAGAACACCATATATTTT
once,TRBV3-1/TRBV3-2,TRBJ1-1,TRBD1,CASSRAYGTAERAFF,TGTGCCAGCAGCCGCGCCTATGGGACAGCGGAGAGGGCTTTCTTT
once,TRBV6-2/TRBV6-3,TRBJ1-1,TRBD1,CASSRTGGQEYTEAFF,TGTGCCAGCAGCCGGACAGGGGGCCAGGAGTACACTGAAGCTTTCTTT